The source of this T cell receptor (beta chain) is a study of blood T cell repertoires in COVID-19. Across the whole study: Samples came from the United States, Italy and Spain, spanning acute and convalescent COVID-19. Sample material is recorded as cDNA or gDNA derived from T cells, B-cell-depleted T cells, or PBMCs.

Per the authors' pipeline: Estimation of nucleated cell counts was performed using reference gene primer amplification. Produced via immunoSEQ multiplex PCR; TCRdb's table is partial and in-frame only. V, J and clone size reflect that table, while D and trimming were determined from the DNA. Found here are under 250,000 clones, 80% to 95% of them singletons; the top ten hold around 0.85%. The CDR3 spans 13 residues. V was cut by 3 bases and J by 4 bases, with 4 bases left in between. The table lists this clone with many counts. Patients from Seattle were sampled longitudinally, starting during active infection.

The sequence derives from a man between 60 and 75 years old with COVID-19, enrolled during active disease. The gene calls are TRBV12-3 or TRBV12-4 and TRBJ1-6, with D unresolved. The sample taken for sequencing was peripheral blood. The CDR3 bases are TGTGCCAGCAGTTTCGGGTATAATTCACCCCTCCACTTT. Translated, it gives CASSFGYNSPLHF.